The 28 T cell receptor beta chains reported below all come from one sample, sequenced in a study of blood T cell repertoires in COVID-19 (dated by TCRdb to 2018 to 2021). Libraries were built with the immunoSEQ multiplex PCR assay. Sourced from immuneACCESS, this table was stored by TCRdb with only in-frame sequences that have V and J called. A share of the clones is absent; for the studies checked, an unresolved V gene accounts for under half, and the remainder has no known explanation. The sample records hundreds of thousands of clones, roughly 88% of which are singletons. In total, the top ten clones hold about 1.5% of the sample. Sequenced sample: PBMCs or T cells enriched from blood (not recorded which). The receptors were sampled from a woman between 18 and 29 years old who had been exposed to COVID-19.

The gene calls are TRBV4-1 and TRBJ1-5, with D possibly matching TRBD1 (5 bases). With 0 bases removed from V and 5 bases from J, the gap between germline ends came to 11 bases. The CDR3 runs 15 residues. In germline, CDR1 is MGHRA, CDR2 YSYEKL. The CDR3 protein is CASSQEDRSYQPQHF. As DNA, the CDR3 is TGCGCCAGCAGCCAAGAAGACAGATCATATCAGCCCCAGCATTTT.

V gene TRBV5-4 combines with J gene TRBJ1-1, with D perhaps TRBD1 (5 bases). CDR3 length: 15 residues. The V end was cut by 0 bases, the J end by 0 bases, with 9 bases between. Germline V gene sequence: CDR1 SGHNT, CDR2 YYREEE (reference sequence). The CDR3 region is CASSLEWGMNTEAFF. As DNA, the CDR3 is TGTGCCAGCAGCTTGGAATGGGGCATGAACACTGAAGCTTTCTTT.

The V gene is TRBV13, the J gene TRBJ1-2; 9 bases match TRBD1. Germline-derived CDR1 and CDR2 are PRHDT and FYEKMQ (reference sequence). The CDR3 consists of 14 residues. The J segment lost 4 bases and the V segment lost 6 bases, leaving 6 bases of the junction unmatched. The chain's CDR3 is CASSPDRGGYGYTF. In DNA, the CDR3 is TGTGCCAGCAGTCCGGACAGGGGAGGCTATGGCTACACCTTC.

In the case of this clone: This sample also contains other DNA sequences that code for the same CDR3. The rearrangement links TRBV7-2 to TRBJ1-3; TRBD1 agrees at 8 bases. Germline assignment: CDR1 SGHTA and CDR2 FQGNSA. The CDR3 loop spans 17 amino acids. Trimming removed 3 bases from V and 0 bases from J; junction bases left unmatched: 7. The CDR3 is CASSLGQGAFSGNTIYF. The DNA of the CDR3 is TGTGCCAGCAGCTTGGGGCAGGGGGCCTTCTCTGGAAACACCATATATTTT.

The J gene is TRBJ1-1, the V gene TRBV30; possibly TRBD1 for D (5 bases). V dropped 7 bases and J dropped 3 bases, with 15 bases sitting between them. Germline V gene data show CDR1 as GTSNPN and CDR2 as SVGIG (reference sequence). The CDR3 is made up of 13 amino acids. The CDR3 sequence is CASERRGYTEAFF. The CDR3 DNA sequence: TGTGCCTCCGAAAGAAGGGGCTACACTGAAGCTTTCTTT.

This clone was picked up one time. V is TRBV5-6 and J is TRBJ1-4; 10 bases are shared with TRBD1. Germline CDR1 and CDR2: SGHDT and YYEEEE. CDR3 length: 14 residues. The V gene end was trimmed by 3 bases and the J gene end by 6 bases; junction bases not matched to a gene: 2. Here the CDR3 DNA reads TGTGCCAGCAGCTGGGGGACAGGGGATGAAAAACTGTTTTTT. Translating it yields CASSWGTGDEKLFF.

This clone was observed once. The rearrangement links TRBV7-3 to TRBJ2-5, with 10 bases aligning to TRBD1. J lost 7 bases, V lost 4 bases, and 9 bases had no gene match. The CDR3 runs 15 residues. Germline loops: CDR1 SGHTA, CDR2 FQGTGA. CDR3 region: CASSSPGTGEGTQYF. CDR3 in DNA: TGTGCCAGCAGCTCACCAGGGACAGGGGAGGGGACCCAGTACTTC.

The V gene is TRBV11-1, the J gene TRBJ2-5; tentative D call: TRBD2 (6 bases). The germline V gene encodes CDR1 SGHAT and CDR2 FQDESV (reference sequence). CDR3 length equals 14 residues. Between the trimmed V and J ends, which lost 1 base and 7 bases, there was a span of 13 bases. CDR3 region: CASSLVGSPATQYF. In DNA form, the CDR3 reads TGTGCCAGCAGCTTAGTCGGGAGTCCGGCGACCCAGTACTTC.

This chain connects TRBV6-4 to TRBJ2-6, with TRBD1 matching over 9 bases. With 0 bases clipped from V and 3 bases from J, the junction kept 6 bases outside the gene matches. The CDR3 is 18 residues long. Germline CDR1 MRHNA, CDR2 SNTAGT. The DNA for the CDR3 is TGTGCCAGCAGTGACTCTGGGACAGGGTCGGATGGGGCCAACGTCCTGACTTTC. This sequence encodes CASSDSGTGSDGANVLTF.

The V and J genes are TRBV4-2 and TRBJ2-7, with TRBD1 matching over 8 bases. J lost 2 bases, V lost 2 bases, and 8 bases had no gene match. Germline CDR1 LGHNA, CDR2 YNFKEQ. The CDR3 covers 16 residues. The CDR3 loop reads CASSQSSGGLTYEQYF. For the CDR3, the DNA is TGTGCCAGCAGCCAATCCTCAGGGGGCTTAACCTACGAGCAGTACTTC.

In its sample, this clone was seen once. This rearrangement joins TRBV18 to TRBJ2-3, with TRBD2 matching over 8 bases. J lost 5 bases, V lost 3 bases, and 10 bases had no gene match. Germline V gene sequence: CDR1 KGHSH, CDR2 LQKENI. The CDR3 is made up of 16 amino acids. This chain's CDR3 is CASSPPAGALGDTQYF. The CDR3 DNA sequence: TGTGCCAGCTCACCTCCAGCGGGAGCCCTCGGAGATACGCAGTATTTT.

This clone was recorded many times. The CDR3 loop reads CASKLAGSSYEQYF. DNA of the CDR3: TGTGCCAGCAAGCTAGCGGGGAGCTCCTACGAGCAGTACTTC. The chain joins TRBV2 to TRBJ2-7; 9 bases line up with TRBD2. CDR3 length equals 14 residues. After removal of 7 bases from V and 0 bases from J, the junction contained 4 bases not matched to a gene. Per germline, CDR1 SNHLY and CDR2 FYNNEI.

The chain recombines TRBV28 with TRBJ2-5; weak D call: TRBD1 (5 bases). This CDR3 has 12 residues. Per germline, CDR1 MDHEN and CDR2 SYDVKM. V was cut by 6 bases and J by 4 bases, with 9 bases left in between. The CDR3 DNA reads as TGTGCCAGCAGAAGACAGCCAGAGACCCAGTACTTC. Amino acid sequence: CASRRQPETQYF.

The table lists this clone with a count of one. This chain links TRBV7-9 with TRBJ1-2, with D tentatively TRBD1 (5 bases). The CDR3 consists of 16 residues. V shed 0 bases and J shed 8 bases, with 19 bases lying between them. The germline V gene encodes CDR1 SEHNR and CDR2 FQNEAQ (reference sequence). Written as DNA, the CDR3 is TGTGCCAGCAGCTTAGCGTACACCGGGGGACGGGAGGGCTACACCTTC. It yields the protein CASSLAYTGGREGYTF.

This clone turned up a few times. The chain joins TRBV2 to TRBJ1-5; D is possibly TRBD1 (5 bases). Trimming took off 5 bases at V and 2 bases at J, with 10 bases between the two ends. This CDR3 is built from 14 residues. Germline lookup yields CDR1 SNHLY and CDR2 FYNNEI. The CDR3 here is CASSSGRGNQPQHF. CDR3 nucleotides: TGTGCCAGCAGTTCGGGCAGGGGCAATCAGCCCCAGCATTTT. The entire variable domain, with the rest obtained from reference TRBV2 and TRBJ1-5, is as follows: EPEVTQTPSHQVTQMGQEVILRCVPISNHLYFYWYRQILGQKVEFLVSFYNNEISEKSEIFDDQFSVERPDGSNFTLKIRSTKLEDSAMYFCASSSGRGNQPQHFGDGTRLSIL.

The chain employs TRBV7-2 and TRBJ2-1; 7 nucleotides align to TRBD2. The V gene end was trimmed by 9 bases and the J gene end by 5 bases; junction bases not matched to a gene: 19. Per the germline V gene, CDR1 is SGHTA and CDR2 is FQGNSA. The CDR3 is 17 amino acids. The CDR3 is CASPLPSRRGSDNEQFF. In DNA, the CDR3 is TGTGCCAGTCCGCTTCCCTCTCGGCGGGGGTCTGACAATGAGCAGTTCTTC.

This clone occurred once. V is TRBV10-1 and J is TRBJ1-2, with 10 bases fitting TRBD1. The CDR3 loop spans 16 amino acids. The germline gives CDR1 WNHNN, CDR2 SYGVQD (reference sequence). V shed 6 bases, J shed 5 bases, and the junction held 12 bases outside the gene matches. DNA for the CDR3: TGCGCCAGCAGGGGCCGGGACAGGGGCACACGGTATGGCTACACCTTC. Protein: CASRGRDRGTRYGYTF.

The gene calls are TRBV18 and TRBJ2-3; 8 bases are a match to TRBD2. With 3 bases clipped from V and 4 bases from J, the junction kept 9 bases outside the gene matches. CDR1 and CDR2 (germline): KGHSH, LQKENI. The CDR3 has 16 residues. The CDR3, as DNA: TGTGCCAGCTCACCCTCAGGGACTAGTTCATCAGATACGCAGTATTTT. It yields the protein CASSPSGTSSSDTQYF.

This clone was recorded only once. The CDR3 region has the DNA TGCGCCAGCACCCCATCTGGGGCCAACGTCCTGACTTTC. Encoded protein: CASTPSGANVLTF. The V gene is TRBV5-1, the J gene TRBJ2-6; D not resolved. With 6 bases removed from V and 1 base from J, the gap between germline ends came to 5 bases. Germline values: CDR1 SGHRS, CDR2 YFSETQ. CDR3 size: 13 residues.

The V gene is TRBV5-1, the J gene TRBJ2-1; D perhaps matches TRBD2 (5 bases). CDR1 and CDR2 from the germline V gene are SGHRS and YFSETQ. V lost 2 bases, J lost 0 bases, and 12 bases lay in between. The CDR3 sequence is 16 residues long. The CDR3 nucleotides are TGCGCCAGCAGCTTTCCCAGCGGTAGCTCCTACAATGAGCAGTTCTTC. This encodes CASSFPSGSSYNEQFF.

The chain couples TRBV9 to TRBJ2-1; 8 bases are a match to TRBD1. After removal of 0 bases from V and 7 bases from J, the junction contained 6 bases not matched to a gene. Germline CDR1 is SGDLS and CDR2 is YYNGEE. The CDR3 is 15 residues long. The CDR3 reads CASSVGTGSQNEQFF. Here the CDR3 DNA reads TGTGCCAGCAGCGTAGGGACAGGGAGTCAGAATGAGCAGTTCTTC.

The chain recombines TRBV28 with TRBJ1-2, with 9 bases aligning to TRBD1. The CDR3 loop spans 15 amino acids. The V segment lost 3 bases and the J segment 4 bases; nucleotides outside the gene matches: 6. Germline V CDR1 and CDR2: MDHEN, SYDVKM. The CDR3 nucleotides read TGTGCCAGCAGTTTTAGGGGACAGGGATCCTATGGCTACACCTTC. Its protein product is CASSFRGQGSYGYTF.

This clone has only a few counts. The gene calls are TRBV14 and TRBJ2-1; TRBD2 matches 12 bases. V lost 4 bases and J lost 8; bases outside the gene matches: 6. CDR3 length: 15 amino acids. Germline CDR1 is SGHDN and CDR2 is FVKESK. CDR3 bases: TGTGCCAGCAGCCTGCTAGCGGGGGGGCGGGATGAGCAGTTCTTC. Amino acids: CASSLLAGGRDEQFF.

The chain is built from TRBV6-4 and TRBJ2-1, with 10 nucleotides matching TRBD2. This CDR3 is built from 14 residues. Germline CDR1 is MRHNA and CDR2 is SNTAGT. With V trimmed by 4 bases and J by 4 bases, 1 base remained unmatched. The CDR3 DNA sequence: TGTGCCAGCAGTGTACTAGCGGGGTACAATGAGCAGTTCTTC. Translated: CASSVLAGYNEQFF.

J is TRBJ2-3 and V is TRBV3-1 (or the pseudogene TRBV3-2); D remains unclear. Per the germline V gene, CDR1 is LGHDT and CDR2 is YNNKEL (reference sequence). CDR3 size: 13 residues. V was trimmed by 0 bases and J by 8 bases, leaving 9 bases between them. The CDR3 here is CASSQDVSLTQYF. CDR3 DNA: TGTGCCAGCAGCCAAGACGTGTCCCTTACGCAGTATTTT.

The chain combines TRBV27 with TRBJ2-1, with TRBD2 matching over 7 bases. The length of the CDR3 is 14 residues. After removal of 6 bases from V and 8 bases from J, the junction contained 10 bases not matched to a gene. The V gene's germline CDR1 is MNHEY and CDR2 SMNVEV (reference sequence). The CDR3 reads CASRRAGRGDEQFF. CDR3 DNA: TGTGCCAGCAGACGCGCCGGACGGGGGGATGAGCAGTTCTTC.

V is TRBV7-9 and J is TRBJ2-4; 8 bases are a match to TRBD1. With 5 bases clipped from V and 3 bases from J, the junction kept 6 bases outside the gene matches. Germline CDR1 is SEHNR and CDR2 is FQNEAQ (reference sequence). The CDR3 runs to 15 residues. The CDR3 region is CASSRLTGGKNIQYF. The CDR3 coding sequence is TGTGCCAGCAGCCGATTAACAGGGGGCAAAAACATTCAGTACTTC.

The gene calls are TRBV5-1 and TRBJ1-2; the match to TRBD1 covers 10 bases. Trimming took 4 bases from V and 4 from J; bases not matched to a gene: 7. The germline gives CDR1 SGHRS, CDR2 YFSETQ. The CDR3 is 15 residues long. CDR3 in DNA: TGCGCCAGCAGCCTACGGACAGGGGGAAGCTATGGCTACACCTTC. Its protein product is CASSLRTGGSYGYTF.